This T cell receptor beta chain came from a study of early T cells in non-severe SARS-CoV-2 infection. The wider study: Chains from this unsorted whole-blood bulk RNA could not be paired.

V was clipped by 1 base and J by 8 bases, with 12 bases between them. The CDR3 sequence is 14 residues long. Germline V gene data show CDR1 as SGHNT and CDR2 as YENEEA. Each cDNA molecule carried a unique molecular identifier. From the 5' RACE reads, TCRdb called clonotypes with MiXCR, one entry per CDR3 protein. Of more than 45,000 distinct CDR3 sequences listed, under 7.5% are singletons. This clonotype was counted only a few times. The chain is built from TRBV11-3 and TRBJ2-1; D uncertain. The sequence came from an adult who was a healthcare worker with PCR-confirmed SARS-CoV-2 infection or an uninfected control (not recorded which). The sequenced sample was whole blood, obtained at baseline. This chain's CDR3 is CASSLGPWADEQFF. The CDR3, as DNA: TGTGCCAGCAGCTTAGGGCCGTGGGCCGATGAGCAGTTCTTC.